The source of this TCR beta chain is a study of regulatory T cells in long-lasting Graves disease (dated by TCRdb to the early 2020s). With regard to the full study: In the newly diagnosed Graves' disease group, patients had been taking antithyroid drugs for less than 3 months. The study took place in China and was registered as a clinical trial. A total of about 35 samples underwent TCR sequencing, from about 13 patients with persistent Graves' disease and some 20 patients with newly diagnosed Graves' disease. This study used TCR sequencing and RNA sequencing of peripheral blood to compare persistent Graves' disease patients against newly diagnosed Graves' disease patients. Results and caveats for the whole study, not just this receptor: The authors acknowledged the small sample size as a limitation that may reduce accuracy. Sequencing and analysis were limited to the TCR beta chain. A larger number of public clonotypes was shared among persistent patients (more than 2,500) than among newly diagnosed patients (approximately 930). Preferential use of TRBV28, TRBJ1-2 and TRBJ2-5 was observed in persistent disease, whereas TRBV20-1 and TRBJ2-1 were favored in newly diagnosed disease. Because the primary lesion, thyroid tissue, could not be accessed, the study looked at peripheral blood alone. Compared with newly diagnosed patients, persistent Graves' disease patients had lower TCR Shannon entropy and fewer highly expanded clones, which suggests clonal expansion.

In this sample, this clonotype turned up many times. There is no known antigen for this receptor. No clone much larger than this one lies a single base away; base qualities are absent. In light of the paper, this sample's time point label describes: newly diagnosed GD, antithyroid drugs for less than 3 months. RNA was extracted from PBMCs in TRIzol for both TCR sequencing and RNA sequencing. The diagnosis of Graves' disease was made according to American Thyroid Association guidelines. Patients for the study were recruited at an endocrinology department in Xi'an, China. Each patient gave 7 to 9.5 milliliters of peripheral blood, collected in an EDTA anticoagulant tube. PBMCs were isolated by Ficoll Paque Plus density gradient separation without further T cell sorting. An Agilent 2100 Bioanalyzer and agarose gel were used to check RNA quality, and a NanoDrop 2000 was used to measure RNA concentration.

Libraries were constructed by multiplex PCR. The data were produced on an Illumina HiSeq 4000. To build TCR beta libraries, CDR3 regions were amplified by Arm-PCR using iRepertoire HTBI primers. Before sequencing, the PCR products went through gel purification. The published analysis was carried out like this. Across samples, fewer than 70 TRBV and roughly 15 TRBJ segments were identified and used for gene usage analysis of CDR3 amino acid clonotypes. COPE and FqMerger were used to merge the filtered high-quality paired reads into contigs. Contigs were aligned with BLAST to IMGT TRBV, TRBD and TRBJ reference genes, and CDR3 was defined per IMGT. Highly expanded clones were defined as clonotypes with a frequency above 0.1%. Shannon entropy served as the measure of repertoire diversity, while the Gini coefficient captured V-J evenness. Public clonotypes were defined as clonotypes shared by more than one individual. Using fastp at Q25 and MiXCR, TCRdb reprocessed the public reads and kept productive beta chains. Rows are unified per CDR3 protein, each entry keeping the most common DNA and genes. TCRdb, not the authors, supplied the V and J calls. The sample has 400,000 to 500,000 distinct CDR3 sequences on record, roughly 17% of them singletons. Of the sample, 20% to 25% is held by the ten largest clones.

Germline trimming: 5 bases from V, 9 bases from J; junction bases outside gene matches: 8. There are 13 amino acids in the CDR3, from cysteine to phenylalanine inclusive. Only the CDR3 portion is preserved as DNA: 39 bases, with reading frame beginning at the first base. From the germline V gene (reference sequence), CDR1 is DFQATT and CDR2 is SNEGSKA. The same data also contributed to another study, on T cells in Graves' hyperthyroidism and ophthalmopathy. The second study reports: Graves' hyperthyroidism was defined as stable when no progression to ophthalmopathy occurred over 18 months of follow-up. Hyperthyroidism patients were aged 18 to 65 years and newly diagnosed, with disease duration of less than 2 months. Exclusion was applied to patients with uncontrolled infections, other autoimmune diseases, pregnancy or lactation. Diagnoses were based on clinical symptoms, serum thyroxine and TRAb, thyroid ultrasound and orbital computed tomography. The first round of RT-PCR for the TCR CDR3 was performed with the HTBI primer set and the Qiagen OneStep RT-PCR kit. Blood samples also contained most of the expanded thyroid clonotypes (frequency above 0.001), which suggests that blood repertoires may reflect thyroid immune responses. A model built on a 13 V-J signature distinguished ophthalmopathy from stable hyperthyroidism, reaching 87.88% sensitivity and around 81% specificity in cross-validation and 80%/75% in testing. In validation, the model predicted progression to ophthalmopathy a median of 6.5 months before onset, with roughly 70% sensitivity and almost 75% specificity. A discovery cohort of 95 to 100 patients, 43 with Graves' ophthalmopathy and 57 with stable Graves' hyperthyroidism, was used to find distinguishing TCR V-J signatures. Whether ophthalmopathy could be predicted prospectively was tested in an independent validation cohort made up of some 20 hyperthyroidism patients plus 17 patients who later progressed to ophthalmopathy. The 75 to 100 discovery patients were divided at random into training and test sets in a 7:3 ratio. The study also compared thyroid tissue and blood T-cell repertoires from 6 or 7 Graves' hyperthyroidism patients. Following sampling, methimazole starting at 30 mg daily was given to hyperthyroidism patients, and high-dose intravenous methylprednisolone was given to ophthalmopathy patients. Libraries were constructed in a second round of multiplex PCR, after which size selection and purification were performed. The libraries were sequenced on an Illumina HiSeq2000 using paired-end 100 bp reads. SOAPnuke was used to process the raw data, throwing out any read that contained adapters or uncalled bases, had a mean Phred below 15, or lacked an exact constant-primer or identifier match. High-quality paired reads were merged using COPE v1.2.5, and each unique nucleotide sequence was defined as a clonotype. MiTCR v1.1 was used to align clonotypes to the IMGT TRBV, TRBD and TRBJ reference segments. The analysis included only V-J combinations with a frequency above 0.0001, which together covered 99% to 99.2% of the repertoires. A TCS score was defined as the ratio between F50 (clonal expansion) and ExV (chaos), using BLOSUM62-based TCRdist between CDR3 peptides within each V-J. Welch's t-statistics and random forest reduced approximately 520 V-J features to 13, which were used in a naive Bayes classifier (R e1071). Sample size was not statistically predetermined, and investigators were not blinded to group allocation. According to the paper, TCR Vbeta CDR3 sequencing was carried out on around 140 peripheral blood samples, which came from 40 to 45 ophthalmopathy, around 74 hyperthyroidism and 17 progressor patients.

The chain is assembled from TRBV20-1 and TRBJ2-1; 9 bases in between match TRBD1. This sequence was found in a woman aged 18-29 years with Graves disease. Donor details come from another sample of the same person, matched by shared clones. Material: peripheral blood mononuclear cells (PBMCs), obtained at new diagnosis, from a patient treated with antithyroid drugs. The CDR3 reads as follows: CSAGDRADGEQFF. At the DNA level, the sequence is TGCAGTGCTGGGGACAGGGCGGATGGTGAGCAGTTCTTC.